This T cell receptor beta chain stems from a study of T cell responses to AZD1222 COVID-19 vaccine. Regarding the study as a whole: Just a handful of people given AZD1222 tested seropositive at baseline. Unmutated variant regions are reportedly the target of nearly half of TCRs that are spike-specific. Spike as a whole was targeted by vaccine-associated CD4 TCRs, dominant at 160-218 and 743-854.

TCRdb's table, derived via immunoSEQ multiplex PCR, lists solely in-frame clones and lacks some. The table has roughly 120,000 clones, 70% to 90% seen once. As concerns this clone: Its cognate antigen is unknown.

This clonotype was obtained from an adult in good health. The sequencing here drew on peripheral blood, taken on day 0 of AZD1222 vaccination.

CDR3 sequence reads: CASSKGPDNSPLHF. The CDR3 DNA reads TGCGCCAGCAGCAAAGGGCCCGATAATTCACCCCTCCACTTT. The chain links TRBV5-1 to TRBJ1-6, with D hard to call. Germline CDR1 reads SGHRS; CDR2 reads YFSETQ. This CDR3 spans 14 amino acids. V lost 4 bases and J lost 5, with 10 bases in between.